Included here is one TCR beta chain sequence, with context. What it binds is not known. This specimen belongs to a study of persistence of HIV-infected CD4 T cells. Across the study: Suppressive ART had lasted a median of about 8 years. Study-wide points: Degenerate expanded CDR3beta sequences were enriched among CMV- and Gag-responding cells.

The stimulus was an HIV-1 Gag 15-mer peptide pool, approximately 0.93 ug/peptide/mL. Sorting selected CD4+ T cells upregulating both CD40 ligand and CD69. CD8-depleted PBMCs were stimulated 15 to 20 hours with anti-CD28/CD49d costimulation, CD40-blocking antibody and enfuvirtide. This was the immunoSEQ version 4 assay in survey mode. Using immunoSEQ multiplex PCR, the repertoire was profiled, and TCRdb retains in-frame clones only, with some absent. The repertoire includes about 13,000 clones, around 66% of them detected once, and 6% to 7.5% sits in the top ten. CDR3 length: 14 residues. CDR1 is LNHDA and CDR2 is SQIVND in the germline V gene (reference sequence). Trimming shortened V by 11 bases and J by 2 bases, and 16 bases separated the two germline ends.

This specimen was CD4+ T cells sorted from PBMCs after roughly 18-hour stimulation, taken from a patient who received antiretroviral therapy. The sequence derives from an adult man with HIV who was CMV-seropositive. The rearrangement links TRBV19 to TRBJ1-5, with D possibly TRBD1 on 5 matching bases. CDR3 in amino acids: CAQGESGGNQPQHF. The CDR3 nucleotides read TGTGCCCAGGGAGAGTCGGGGGGCAATCAGCCCCAGCATTTT.